This T cell receptor beta chain was sequenced in a study of OX40 agonist ivuxolimab in advanced cancers. About the full investigation: Ivuxolimab was a fully human IgG2 agonistic monoclonal antibody targeting the costimulatory receptor OX40 (CD134). The point of sequencing TCRbeta in the periphery was to test whether ivuxolimab changed TCR sequence diversity and drove clonal T-cell expansion. Among the roughly 52 dose-escalation patients, around 20 had hepatocellular carcinoma, approximately 15 melanoma, 9 renal cell carcinoma and 9 head and neck cancer. The monotherapy dose-escalation portion (N of about 50 patients) of the phase I ivuxolimab trial is reported in the paper. Intravenous ivuxolimab was administered to patients every 2 weeks at six dose levels: 0.01, 0.1, 0.3, 1.5, 3 and 10 mg/kg. Partial responses occurred in three dose-escalation patients: two with cutaneous melanoma and one with hepatocellular carcinoma. Patients were allowed to have had prior anti-PD-1, anti-PD-L1 or anti-CTLA-4 therapy, and 40% of the dose-escalation patients had been treated with checkpoint inhibitors. A male proportion of roughly 80% and a mean age of 60 years, ranging from 23 to 79, were recorded for the dose-escalation cohort. What the research found in general, with its limitations: The antigen specificity of the clonally expanded peripheral T cells was not determined. After ivuxolimab, expanded clones were on average more numerous among CD8+ T cells than among CD4+ T cells. Partial responders in the 0.1-3.0 mg/kg groups had among the lowest normalized peripheral clonal expansion, especially among CD8+ T cells. At doses of 0.1 to 3.0 mg/kg, clonal expansion of both CD4+ and CD8+ blood T cells was observed from baseline to week 6. Low levels of normalized T-cell clonal expansion were also seen in some nonresponding patients.

Details on this clone: Its antigen is not yet known. Within one base of it there is no much larger clone, and no base qualities were kept.

For sequencing of the TCRbeta CDR3 region, genomic DNA was extracted from the sorted cells. The immunoSEQ Assay was used for sequencing of TCRbeta CDR3 regions. TCRdb limited this immuneACCESS table to in-frame rearrangements with V and J called. A share of clones is missing; checked studies link under half to unresolved V genes, and the rest is unexplained. The sample has roughly 80,000 clones on record, just under 90% of them singletons. The top ten clonotypes cover 2% to 3% of the sample. Spanning cysteine to phenylalanine, the CDR3 consists of 13 amino acids. Of the read, only the CDR3 DNA is kept; its 39 bases are in frame from base 1. V is cut back by 4 bases and J by 6 bases, with 3 bases in the junction unmatched. CDR1 and CDR2 are drawn from the germline V gene: SNHLY, FYNNEI. The trial excluded patients who had a history of autoimmune disease or were on systemic immunosuppression. In every dose cohort, peripheral blood was drawn for TCR sequencing at baseline, cycle 4 day 1, and cycle 7 day 1. Samples came from an open-label, multicenter, first-in-human phase I dose-escalation trial of ivuxolimab. Adults with locally advanced or metastatic melanoma, renal cell, hepatocellular, or head and neck squamous cell carcinoma were enrolled in the trial. Before TCR sequencing, CD4+ T cells and CD8+ T cells from peripheral blood were sorted into separate populations.

The chain joins TRBV2 to TRBJ2-5; TRBD1 agrees with 9 junctional bases. Sequencing was performed on CD4+ or CD8+ T cells sorted from blood, taken in a trial of the OX40 agonist ivuxolimab. The clonotype comes from an adult with an advanced solid tumor such as melanoma, head and neck, liver or kidney cancer. The nucleotides read TGTGCCAGCAGTGGGACAGGGGATAAGACCCAGTACTTC. Translated, it reads CASSGTGDKTQYF.